These 6 T cell receptor beta chains were sequenced from one sample in a study of blood T cell repertoires in COVID-19. TCRdb's copy holds only in-frame clones and misses some; the assay was immunoSEQ multiplex PCR. The sample has under 150,000 clones; approximately 90% are singletons. Sequenced sample: peripheral blood. The receptors were sampled from a woman in her forties or fifties with acute or convalescent COVID-19.

The rearrangement uses TRBV5-6 and TRBJ1-2; no firm D call. The V gene's germline CDR1 is SGHDT and CDR2 YYEEEE. The CDR3 extends over 11 amino acids. Trimming removed 4 bases from V and 7 bases from J, with 8 bases in between. This chain's CDR3 is CASSGGSGYTF. In DNA, the CDR3 is TGTGCCAGCAGCGGAGGGAGTGGCTACACCTTC.

The rearrangement links TRBV28 to TRBJ1-5; 8 bases align to TRBD1. J gave up 0 bases and V 5 bases, and 12 bases lay outside the gene matches. The CDR3 has 18 amino acids. CDR1 is MDHEN and CDR2 is SYDVKM in the germline V gene. CDR3 sequence reads: CASSPRTGFTGSNQPQHF. DNA for the CDR3: TGTGCCAGCAGTCCCCGGACAGGGTTCACCGGTAGCAATCAGCCCCAGCATTTT.

The chain joins TRBV4-3 to TRBJ2-5; D is perhaps TRBD1 (6 bases). Germline lookup yields CDR1 LGHNA and CDR2 YSLEER. This CDR3 is built from 17 residues. Trimming removed 1 base from V and 5 bases from J, with 20 bases in between. The CDR3 bases are TGCGCCAGCAGCCAAGGGCAGGGGCCGCAGGCAGGGGAGACCCAGTACTTC. This encodes CASSQGQGPQAGETQYF.

The CDR3 bases are TGTGCCAGTAGTATGGGGACAGGGGTTGGGGATGAGCAGTTCTTC. As protein: CASSMGTGVGDEQFF. J is TRBJ2-1 and V is TRBV19, with TRBD1 matching 10 bases. The V gene end was trimmed by 3 bases and the J gene end by 8 bases; junction bases not matched to a gene: 7. Germline V gives CDR1 LNHDA, CDR2 SQIVND (reference sequence). The CDR3 covers 15 residues.

V is TRBV20-1 and J is TRBJ2-5, with D possibly TRBD2 on 7 matching bases. The germline V and J ends were trimmed by 6 bases and 3 bases, with 8 bases remaining between them. The CDR3 sequence is 11 residues long. Germline-derived CDR1 and CDR2 are DFQATT and SNEGSKA (reference sequence). CDR3 residues: CSAGGEETQYF. The CDR3 bases are TGCAGTGCAGGGGGGGAAGAGACCCAGTACTTC.

V usage is TRBV7-2 and J usage is TRBJ2-1, with 8 bases fitting TRBD1. Germline CDR1 is SGHTA and CDR2 is FQGNSA. This CDR3 spans 14 amino acids. Losses at the gene ends were 3 bases for V and 6 bases for J; bases not matched to a gene: 4. CDR3 sequence reads: CASSLDRVSNEQFF. The DNA of the CDR3 is TGTGCCAGCAGCTTGGACAGGGTGAGCAATGAGCAGTTCTTC.